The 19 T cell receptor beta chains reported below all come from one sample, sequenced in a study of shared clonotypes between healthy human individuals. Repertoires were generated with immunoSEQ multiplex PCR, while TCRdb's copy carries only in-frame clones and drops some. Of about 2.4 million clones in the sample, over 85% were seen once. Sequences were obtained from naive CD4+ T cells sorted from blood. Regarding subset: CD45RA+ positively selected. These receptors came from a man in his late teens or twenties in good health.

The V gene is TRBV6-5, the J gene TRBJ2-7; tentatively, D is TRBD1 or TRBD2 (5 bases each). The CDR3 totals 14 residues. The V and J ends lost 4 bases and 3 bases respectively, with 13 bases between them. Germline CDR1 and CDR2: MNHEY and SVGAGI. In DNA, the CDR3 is TGTGCCAGCAGTTGGGGGACGAATGTCTACGAGCAGTACTTC. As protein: CASSWGTNVYEQYF.

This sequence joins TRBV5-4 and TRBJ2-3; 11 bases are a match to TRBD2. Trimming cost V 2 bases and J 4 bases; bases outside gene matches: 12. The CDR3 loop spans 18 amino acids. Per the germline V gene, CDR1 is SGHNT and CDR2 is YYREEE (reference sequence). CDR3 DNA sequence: TGTGCCAGCAGCTTCGGGACTAGCGGTATCTACCGGTCAGATACGCAGTATTTT. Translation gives CASSFGTSGIYRSDTQYF. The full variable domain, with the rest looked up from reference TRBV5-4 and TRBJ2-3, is ETGVTQSPTHLIKTRGQQVTLRCSSQSGHNTVSWYQQALGQGPQFIFQYYREEENGRGNFPPRFSGLQFPNYSSELNVNALELDDSALYLCASSFGTSGIYRSDTQYFGPGTRLTVL.

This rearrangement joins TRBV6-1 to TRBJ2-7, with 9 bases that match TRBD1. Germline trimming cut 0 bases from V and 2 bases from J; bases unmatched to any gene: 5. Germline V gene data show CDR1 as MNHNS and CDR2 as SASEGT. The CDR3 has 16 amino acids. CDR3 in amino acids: CASSEASGQGPYEQYF. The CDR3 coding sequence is TGTGCCAGCAGTGAAGCTAGCGGACAGGGGCCCTACGAGCAGTACTTC.

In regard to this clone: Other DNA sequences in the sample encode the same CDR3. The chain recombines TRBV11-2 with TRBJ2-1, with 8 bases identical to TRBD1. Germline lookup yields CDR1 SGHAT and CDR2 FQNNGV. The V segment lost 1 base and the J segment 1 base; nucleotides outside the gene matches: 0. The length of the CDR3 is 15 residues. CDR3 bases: TGTGCCAGCAGCTTAGGGACAGGGTCCTACAATGAGCAGTTCTTC. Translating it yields CASSLGTGSYNEQFF.

CDR3: CASSIRQGANTEAFF. Here the CDR3 DNA reads TGTGCCAGCAGCATCCGACAGGGAGCGAATACTGAAGCTTTCTTT. The chain carries TRBV5-4 and TRBJ1-1, with 7 bases identical to TRBD1. Germline loops: CDR1 SGHNT, CDR2 YYREEE (reference sequence). The CDR3 sequence is 15 residues long. Losses at the gene ends were 4 bases for V and 5 bases for J; bases not matched to a gene: 11.

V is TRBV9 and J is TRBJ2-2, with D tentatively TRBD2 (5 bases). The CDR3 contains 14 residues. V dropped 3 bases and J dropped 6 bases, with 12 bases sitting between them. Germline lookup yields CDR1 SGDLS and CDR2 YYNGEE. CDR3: CASSGGLGSGELFF. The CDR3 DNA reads TGTGCCAGCAGCGGAGGACTGGGGTCCGGGGAGCTGTTTTTT.

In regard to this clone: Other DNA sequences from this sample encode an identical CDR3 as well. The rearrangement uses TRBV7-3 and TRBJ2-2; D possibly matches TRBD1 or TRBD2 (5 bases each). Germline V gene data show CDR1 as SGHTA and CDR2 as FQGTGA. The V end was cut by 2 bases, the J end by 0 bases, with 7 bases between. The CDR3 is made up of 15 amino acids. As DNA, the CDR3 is TGTGCCAGCAGCTTAGGGGGAGCGAACACCGGGGAGCTGTTTTTT. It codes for CASSLGGANTGELFF.

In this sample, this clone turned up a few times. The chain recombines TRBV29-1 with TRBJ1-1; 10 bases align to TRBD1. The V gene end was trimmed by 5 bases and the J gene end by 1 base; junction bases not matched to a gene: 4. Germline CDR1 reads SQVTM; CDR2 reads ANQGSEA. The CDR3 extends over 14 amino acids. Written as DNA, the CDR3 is TGCAGCGTTAGGAGACAGGGGGCGAACACTGAAGCTTTCTTT. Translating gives CSVRRQGANTEAFF.

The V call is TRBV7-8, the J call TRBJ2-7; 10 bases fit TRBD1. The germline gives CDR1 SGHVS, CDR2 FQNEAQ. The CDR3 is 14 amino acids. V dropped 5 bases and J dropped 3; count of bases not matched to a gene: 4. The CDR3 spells CASSKDRGLYEQYF. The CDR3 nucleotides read TGTGCCAGCAGCAAAGACAGGGGGCTCTACGAGCAGTACTTC.

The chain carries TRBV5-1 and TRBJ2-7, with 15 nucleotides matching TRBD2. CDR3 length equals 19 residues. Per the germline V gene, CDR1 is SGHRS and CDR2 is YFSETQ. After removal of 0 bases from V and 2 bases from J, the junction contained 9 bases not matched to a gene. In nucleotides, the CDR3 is TGCGCCAGCAGCTTGGAATGGACTAGCGGGAGGGCCTATCCCTACGAGCAGTACTTC. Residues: CASSLEWTSGRAYPYEQYF.

CDR3 in amino acids: CASQGSGVTTEAFF. The CDR3 coding sequence is TGCGCCAGCCAGGGAAGTGGGGTAACAACTGAAGCTTTCTTT. The chain employs TRBV5-1 and TRBJ1-1; possible D gene TRBD1, 5 bases. This CDR3 is built from 14 residues. V was clipped by 7 bases and J by 5 bases, with 18 bases between them. Germline-derived CDR1 and CDR2 are SGHRS and YFSETQ.

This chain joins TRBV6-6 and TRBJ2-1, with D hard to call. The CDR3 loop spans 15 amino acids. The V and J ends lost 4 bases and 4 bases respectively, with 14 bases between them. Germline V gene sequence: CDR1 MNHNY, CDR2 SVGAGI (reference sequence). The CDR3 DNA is TGTGCCAGCAGTTCCGACCGGGTCCTATACAATGAGCAGTTCTTC. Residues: CASSSDRVLYNEQFF.

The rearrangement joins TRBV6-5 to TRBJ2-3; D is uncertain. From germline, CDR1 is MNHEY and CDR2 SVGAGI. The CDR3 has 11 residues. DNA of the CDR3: TGTGGCGTTTCTAGCACAGATACGCAGTATTTT. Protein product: CGVSSTDTQYF.

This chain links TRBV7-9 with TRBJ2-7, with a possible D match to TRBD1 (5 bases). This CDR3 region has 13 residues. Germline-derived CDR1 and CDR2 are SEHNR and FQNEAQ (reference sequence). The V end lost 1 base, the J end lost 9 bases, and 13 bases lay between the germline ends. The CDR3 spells CASSLGADSRQYF. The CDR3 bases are TGTGCCAGCAGCTTAGGTGCCGACAGTAGGCAGTACTTC.

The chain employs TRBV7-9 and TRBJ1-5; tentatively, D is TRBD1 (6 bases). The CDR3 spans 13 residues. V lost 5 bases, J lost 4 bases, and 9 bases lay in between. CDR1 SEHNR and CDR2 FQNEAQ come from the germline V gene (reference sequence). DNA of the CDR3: TGTGCCAGCAGCATACAGGGAAATCAGCCCCAGCATTTT. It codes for CASSIQGNQPQHF. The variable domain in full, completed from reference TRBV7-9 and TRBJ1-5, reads DTGVSQNPRHKITKRGQNVTFRCDPISEHNRLYWYRQTLGQGPEFLTYFQNEAQLEKSRLLSDRFSAERPKGSFSTLEIQRTEQGDSAMYLCASSIQGNQPQHFGDGTRLSIL.

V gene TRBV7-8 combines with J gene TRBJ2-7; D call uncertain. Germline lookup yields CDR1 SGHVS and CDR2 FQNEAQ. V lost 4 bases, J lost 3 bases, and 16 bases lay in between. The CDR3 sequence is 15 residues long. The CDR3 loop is CASSSPSRLFYEQYF. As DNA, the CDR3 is TGTGCCAGCAGCTCACCTTCTCGCCTTTTCTACGAGCAGTACTTC.

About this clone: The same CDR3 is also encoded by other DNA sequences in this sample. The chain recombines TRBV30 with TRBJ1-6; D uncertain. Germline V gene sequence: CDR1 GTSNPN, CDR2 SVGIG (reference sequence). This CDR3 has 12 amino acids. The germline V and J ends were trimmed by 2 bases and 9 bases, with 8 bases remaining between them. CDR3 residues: CAWSRVGSPLHF. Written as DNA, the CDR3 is TGTGCCTGGAGTCGGGTTGGTTCACCCCTCCACTTT.

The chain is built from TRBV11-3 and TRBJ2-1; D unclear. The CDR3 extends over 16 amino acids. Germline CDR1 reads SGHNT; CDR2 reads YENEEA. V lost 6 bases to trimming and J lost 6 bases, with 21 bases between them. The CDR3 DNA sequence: TGTGCCAGCAGTCCAAGTTTTAGCTTCGAAGGCAATGAGCAGTTCTTC. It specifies CASSPSFSFEGNEQFF.

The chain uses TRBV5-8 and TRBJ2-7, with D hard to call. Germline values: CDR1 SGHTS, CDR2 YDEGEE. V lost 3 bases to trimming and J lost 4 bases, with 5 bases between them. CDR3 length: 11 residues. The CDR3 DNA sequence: TGTGCCAGCAGCTACCAATACGAGCAGTACTTC. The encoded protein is CASSYQYEQYF.